The clone carrying this TCR beta chain was detected ten times or more. Its antigen is not known. The data were taken from a study of T cells after yellow fever vaccination. About the study: Each low-cell-number fraction was prepared by means of SMART-Seq v4 Ultra Low Input.

CDR1 and CDR2 (germline): LNHNV, YYDKDF (reference sequence). There are 15 residues in the CDR3. Trimming took off 0 bases at V and 5 bases at J, with 14 bases between the two ends. Findings of the study overall: Though it reached lower strength, the secondary response hit its peak faster, day 5 versus 15.

TCRdb itself ran the 5' RACE reads through MiXCR, one entry per CDR3 protein. The table lists roughly 300,000 distinct CDR3 sequences, about 6.9% of them singletons. The sequence derives from a man aged 18 to 29 who received the YFV17D yellow fever vaccine. V is TRBV15 and J is TRBJ2-7; D is perhaps TRBD1 (6 bases). Sample: PBMCs, taken 35 to 50 days after the first yellow fever vaccination. The CDR3, as DNA: TGTGCCACCAGCAGAGATAAAACAGGGATTAACGAGCAGTACGTC. This translates into CATSRDKTGINEQYV.